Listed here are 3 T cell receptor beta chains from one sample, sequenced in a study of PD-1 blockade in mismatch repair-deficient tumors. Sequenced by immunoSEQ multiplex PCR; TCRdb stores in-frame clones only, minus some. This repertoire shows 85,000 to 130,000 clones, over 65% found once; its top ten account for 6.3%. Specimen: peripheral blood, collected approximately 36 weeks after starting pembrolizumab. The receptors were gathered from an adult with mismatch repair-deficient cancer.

The CDR3 loop is CASSPDRQARHYGYTF. The CDR3 DNA is TGTGCCAGTAGTCCTGACCGACAGGCGCGACACTATGGCTACACCTTC. This chain joins TRBV19 and TRBJ1-2, with D perhaps matching TRBD1 (6 bases). Germline V gene lookup returns CDR1 LNHDA and CDR2 SQIVND (reference sequence). The CDR3 runs 16 residues. Deletions cut 5 bases from V and 3 bases from J, with 19 bases between.

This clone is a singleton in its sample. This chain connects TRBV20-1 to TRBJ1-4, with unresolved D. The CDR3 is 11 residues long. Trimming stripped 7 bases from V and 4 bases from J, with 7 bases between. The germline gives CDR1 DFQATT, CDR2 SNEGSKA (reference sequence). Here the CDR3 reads CSGGNNEKLFF. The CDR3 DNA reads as TGCAGTGGTGGGAATAATGAAAAACTGTTTTTT.

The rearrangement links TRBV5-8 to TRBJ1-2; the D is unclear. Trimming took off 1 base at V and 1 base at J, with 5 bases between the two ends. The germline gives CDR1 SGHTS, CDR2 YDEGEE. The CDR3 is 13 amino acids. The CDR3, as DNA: TGTGCCAGCAGCTTGCGATTTAACTATGGCTACACCTTC. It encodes CASSLRFNYGYTF.